In this sample, the clone carrying this TCR beta chain turned up a few times. Its antigen is not known. These data are taken from a study of vaccination and CD4 T cells after COVID-19. Background on the study: Post-vaccination samples were procured at a median of 72 days following dose two (range 14 to 241). Cells were stimulated with overlapping spike peptide pools from SARS-CoV-2, HCoV-NL63, HCoV-OC43 and HCoV-229E. Study findings and constraints: In convalescent patients, 304 of 307 vaccine-specific clones were spike mono-reactive.

Treatment: roughly nine-day PBMC culture with coronavirus spike peptide pools or control peptides (ViraFEST assay). Once obtained from cultured CD4+ T cells, the DNA was sequenced using the Oncomine TCR Beta short-read assay. Using its own MiXCR run on the PCR reads, TCRdb lists one record per CDR3 protein. The sample has 15,000 to 20,000 distinct CDR3 sequences; less than 35% are singletons. The sample comprised cultured CD4+ T cells from blood. The clonotype originates from a human donor with COVID-19.

The CDR3, as DNA: TGTGCCACCAGGGAGGGGACAGCCGGCCCAGATACGCAGTATTTT. This codes for CATREGTAGPDTQYF. The chain couples TRBV6-1 to TRBJ2-3; D is tentatively TRBD1 or TRBD2 (7 bases each). The CDR3 has 15 residues. V was cut by 10 bases and J by 4 bases, with 21 bases left in between. Germline CDR1 is MNHNS and CDR2 is SASEGT.